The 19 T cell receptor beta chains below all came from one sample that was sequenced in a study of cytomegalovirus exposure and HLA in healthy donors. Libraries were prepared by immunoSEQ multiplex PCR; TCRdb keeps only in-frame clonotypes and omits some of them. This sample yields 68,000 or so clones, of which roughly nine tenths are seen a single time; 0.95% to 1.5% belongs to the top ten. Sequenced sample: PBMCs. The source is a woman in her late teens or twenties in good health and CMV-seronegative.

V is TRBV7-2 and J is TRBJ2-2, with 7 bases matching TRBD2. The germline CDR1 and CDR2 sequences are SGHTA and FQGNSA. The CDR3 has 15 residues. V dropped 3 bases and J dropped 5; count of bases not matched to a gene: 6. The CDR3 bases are TGTGCCAGCAGCTTGATAGCGGGTGGGACCGGGGAGCTGTTTTTT. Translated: CASSLIAGGTGELFF.

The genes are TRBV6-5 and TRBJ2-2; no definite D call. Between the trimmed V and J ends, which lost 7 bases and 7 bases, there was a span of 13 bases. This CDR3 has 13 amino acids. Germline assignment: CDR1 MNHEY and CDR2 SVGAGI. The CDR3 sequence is CASTLPSIGELFF. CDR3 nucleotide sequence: TGTGCCAGCACCCTTCCCTCTATCGGGGAGCTGTTTTTT.

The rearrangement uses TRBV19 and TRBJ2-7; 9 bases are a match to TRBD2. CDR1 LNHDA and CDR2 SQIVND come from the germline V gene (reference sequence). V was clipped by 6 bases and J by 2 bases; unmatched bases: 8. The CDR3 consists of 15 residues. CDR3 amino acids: CASSAGLAITYEQYF. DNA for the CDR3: TGTGCCAGTAGCGCCGGACTAGCGATAACCTACGAGCAGTACTTC.

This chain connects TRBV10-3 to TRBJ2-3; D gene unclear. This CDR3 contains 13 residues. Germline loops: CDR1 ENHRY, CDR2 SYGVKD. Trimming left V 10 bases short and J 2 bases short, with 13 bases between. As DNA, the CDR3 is TGTGCCACAGAGGCTCCCTCCACAGATACGCAGTATTTT. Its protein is CATEAPSTDTQYF.

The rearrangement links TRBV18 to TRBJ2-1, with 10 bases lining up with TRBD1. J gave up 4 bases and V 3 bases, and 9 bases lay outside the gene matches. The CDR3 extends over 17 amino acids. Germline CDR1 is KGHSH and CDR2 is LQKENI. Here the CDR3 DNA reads TGTGCCAGCTCACCTTTTCCGGGACAGGGGTTTTACAATGAGCAGTTCTTC. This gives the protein CASSPFPGQGFYNEQFF.

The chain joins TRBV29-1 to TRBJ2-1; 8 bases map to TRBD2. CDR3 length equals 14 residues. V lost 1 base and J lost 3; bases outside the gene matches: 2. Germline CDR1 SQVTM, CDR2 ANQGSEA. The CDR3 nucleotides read TGCAGCGTTGAAGTGGGGACTAGCTACAATGAGCAGTTCTTC. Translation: CSVEVGTSYNEQFF.

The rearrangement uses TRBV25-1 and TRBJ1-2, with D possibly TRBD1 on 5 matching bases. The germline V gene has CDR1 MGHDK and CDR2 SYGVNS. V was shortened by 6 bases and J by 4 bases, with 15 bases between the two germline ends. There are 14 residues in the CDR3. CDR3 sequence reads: CASSWSDSRYGYTF. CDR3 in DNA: TGTGCCAGCAGCTGGAGTGACAGTCGCTATGGCTACACCTTC.

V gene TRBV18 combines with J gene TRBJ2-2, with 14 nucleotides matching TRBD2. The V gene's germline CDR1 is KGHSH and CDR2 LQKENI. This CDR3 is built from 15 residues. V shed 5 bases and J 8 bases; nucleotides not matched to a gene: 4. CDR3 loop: CASSSGTSGSGELFF. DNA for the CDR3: TGTGCCAGCTCATCCGGGACTAGCGGGAGTGGGGAGCTGTTTTTT.

CDR3 bases: TGTGCCAGTATTGAGGGGTTCTTC. It yields the protein CASIEGFF. The V call is TRBV2, the J call TRBJ2-1, with a tentative D call TRBD2 (5 bases). Germline CDR1 is SNHLY and CDR2 is FYNNEI. Deletions cut 9 bases from V and 15 bases from J, with 9 bases between. The CDR3 spans 8 residues. Based on the CDR3 plus reference TRBV2 and TRBJ2-1, the full variable domain is EPEVTQTPSHQVTQMGQEVILRCVPISNHLYFYWYRQILGQKVEFLVSFYNNEISEKSEIFDDQFSVERPDGSNFTLKIRSTKLEDSAMYFCASIEGFFGPGTRLTVL.

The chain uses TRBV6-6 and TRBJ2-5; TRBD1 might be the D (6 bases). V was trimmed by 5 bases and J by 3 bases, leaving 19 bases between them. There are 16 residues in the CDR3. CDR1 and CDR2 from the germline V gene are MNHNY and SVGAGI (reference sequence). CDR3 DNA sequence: TGTGCCAGCAGTGCCCCCCCTCGGAAGGGGGAAGAGACCCAGTACTTC. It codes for CASSAPPRKGEETQYF.

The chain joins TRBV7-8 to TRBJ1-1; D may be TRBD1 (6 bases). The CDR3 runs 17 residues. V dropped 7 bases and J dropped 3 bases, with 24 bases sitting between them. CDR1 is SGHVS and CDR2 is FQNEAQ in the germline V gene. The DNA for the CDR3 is TGTGCCAGCAATAAGGGGGGGGCGACCTGGCGGGACACTGAAGCTTTCTTT. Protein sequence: CASNKGGATWRDTEAFF. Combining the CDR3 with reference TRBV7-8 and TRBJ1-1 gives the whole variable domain GAGVSQSPRYKVAKRGQDVALRCDPISGHVSLFWYQQALGQGPEFLTYFQNEAQLDKSGLPSDRFFAERPEGSVSTLKIQRTQQEDSAVYLCASNKGGATWRDTEAFFGQGTRLTVV.

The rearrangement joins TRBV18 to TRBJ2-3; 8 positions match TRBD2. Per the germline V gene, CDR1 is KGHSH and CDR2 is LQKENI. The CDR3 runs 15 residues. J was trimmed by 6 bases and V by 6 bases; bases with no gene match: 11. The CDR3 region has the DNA TGTGCCAGCTCCCCCACCGGGACTAGAATCGATACGCAGTATTTT. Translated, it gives CASSPTGTRIDTQYF.

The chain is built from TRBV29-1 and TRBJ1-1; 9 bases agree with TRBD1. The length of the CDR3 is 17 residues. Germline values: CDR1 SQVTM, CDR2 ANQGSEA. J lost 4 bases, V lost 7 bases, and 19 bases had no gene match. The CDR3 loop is CSAQHRTGARFSTEAFF. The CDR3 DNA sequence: TGCAGCGCCCAGCATAGGACAGGGGCTCGTTTTAGCACTGAAGCTTTCTTT.

CDR3 DNA: TGTGCCAGCTCACAGACAGGGTTAGGGACAGGGGAGCAGTACTTC. This codes for CASSQTGLGTGEQYF. The V and J genes are TRBV18 and TRBJ2-7, with TRBD1 identical over 9 bases. Trimming cost V 4 bases and J 7 bases; bases outside gene matches: 11. Germline CDR1 is KGHSH and CDR2 is LQKENI. CDR3 size: 15 residues.

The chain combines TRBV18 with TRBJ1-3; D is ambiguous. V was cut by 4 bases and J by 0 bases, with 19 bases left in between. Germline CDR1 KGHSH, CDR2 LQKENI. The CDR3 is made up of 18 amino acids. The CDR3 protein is CASSLYRVTADSGNTIYF. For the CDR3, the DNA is TGTGCCAGCTCACTATACCGCGTCACAGCCGACTCTGGAAACACCATATATTTT.

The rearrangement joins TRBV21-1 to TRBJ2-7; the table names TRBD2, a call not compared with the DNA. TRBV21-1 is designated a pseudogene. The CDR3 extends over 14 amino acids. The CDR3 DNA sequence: TGTGCCAGCAGCAAAGAGGGAGGGGTCCACGAGCAGTACTTC. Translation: CASSKEGGVHEQYF.

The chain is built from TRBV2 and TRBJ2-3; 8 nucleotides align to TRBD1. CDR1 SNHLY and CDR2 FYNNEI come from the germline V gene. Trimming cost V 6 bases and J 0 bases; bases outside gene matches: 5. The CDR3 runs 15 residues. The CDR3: CASSLGQASTDTQYF. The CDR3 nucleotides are TGTGCCAGCAGCCTGGGACAGGCTAGCACAGATACGCAGTATTTT. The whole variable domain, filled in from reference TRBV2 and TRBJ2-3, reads EPEVTQTPSHQVTQMGQEVILRCVPISNHLYFYWYRQILGQKVEFLVSFYNNEISEKSEIFDDQFSVERPDGSNFTLKIRSTKLEDSAMYFCASSLGQASTDTQYFGPGTRLTVL.

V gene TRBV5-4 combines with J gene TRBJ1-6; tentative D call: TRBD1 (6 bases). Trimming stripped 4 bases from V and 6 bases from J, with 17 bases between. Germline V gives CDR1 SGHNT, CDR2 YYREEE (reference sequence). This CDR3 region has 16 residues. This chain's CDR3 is CASSQSYRAGNSPLHF. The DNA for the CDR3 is TGTGCCAGCAGCCAATCCTACAGGGCTGGTAATTCACCCCTCCACTTT.

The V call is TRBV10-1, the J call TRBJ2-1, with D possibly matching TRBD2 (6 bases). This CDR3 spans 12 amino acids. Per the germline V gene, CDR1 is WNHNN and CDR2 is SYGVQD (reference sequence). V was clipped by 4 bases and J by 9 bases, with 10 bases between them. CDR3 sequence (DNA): TGCGCCAGCAGTGCTGGGGGGTTTGAGCAGTTCTTC. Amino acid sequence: CASSAGGFEQFF.